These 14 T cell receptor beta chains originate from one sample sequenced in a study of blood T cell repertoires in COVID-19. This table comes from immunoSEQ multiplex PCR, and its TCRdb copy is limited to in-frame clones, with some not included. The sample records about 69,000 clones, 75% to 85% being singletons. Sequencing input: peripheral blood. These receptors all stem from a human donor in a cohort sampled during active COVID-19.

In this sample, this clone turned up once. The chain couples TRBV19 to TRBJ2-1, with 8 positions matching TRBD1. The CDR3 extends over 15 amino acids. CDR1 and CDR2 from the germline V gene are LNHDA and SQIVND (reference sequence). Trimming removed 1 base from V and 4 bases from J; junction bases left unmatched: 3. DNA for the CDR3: TGTGCCAGTAGTATAGCAGGGGGCGAATACAATGAGCAGTTCTTC. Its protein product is CASSIAGGEYNEQFF. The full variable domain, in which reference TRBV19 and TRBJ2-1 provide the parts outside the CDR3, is DGGITQSPKYLFRKEGQNVTLSCEQNLNHDAMYWYRQDPGQGLRLIYYSQIVNDFQKGDIAEGYSVSREKKESFPLTVTSAQKNPTAFYLCASSIAGGEYNEQFFGPGTRLTVL.

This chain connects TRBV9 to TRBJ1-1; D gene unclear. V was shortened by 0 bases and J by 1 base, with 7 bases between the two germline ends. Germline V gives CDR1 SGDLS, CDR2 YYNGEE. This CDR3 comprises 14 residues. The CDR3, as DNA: TGTGCCAGCAGCGTAGTTCAGGCGAACACTGAAGCTTTCTTT. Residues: CASSVVQANTEAFF.

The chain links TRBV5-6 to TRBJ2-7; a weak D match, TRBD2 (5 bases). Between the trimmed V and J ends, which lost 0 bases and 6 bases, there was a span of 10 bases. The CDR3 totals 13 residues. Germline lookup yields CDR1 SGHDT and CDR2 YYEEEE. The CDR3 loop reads CASSLESGSEQYF. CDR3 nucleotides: TGTGCCAGCAGCTTGGAGTCGGGGAGCGAGCAGTACTTC.

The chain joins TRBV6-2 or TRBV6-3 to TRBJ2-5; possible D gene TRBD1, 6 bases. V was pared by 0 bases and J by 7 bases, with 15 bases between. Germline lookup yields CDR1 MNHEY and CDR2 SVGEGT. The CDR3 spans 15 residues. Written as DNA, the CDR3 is TGTGCCAGCAGTTACTCTCGGCAGGGGCTGGGGACCCAGTACTTC. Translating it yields CASSYSRQGLGTQYF.

CDR3 loop: CASSPRGTAYEQYF. CDR3 sequence (DNA): TGTGCCAGCAGTCCGAGAGGGACAGCCTACGAGCAGTACTTC. J is TRBJ2-7 and V is TRBV27, with TRBD1 identical over 7 bases. Unmatched junction bases numbered 6, after V lost 5 bases and J lost 2 bases. Germline CDR1 is MNHEY and CDR2 is SMNVEV (reference sequence). CDR3 length: 14 amino acids.

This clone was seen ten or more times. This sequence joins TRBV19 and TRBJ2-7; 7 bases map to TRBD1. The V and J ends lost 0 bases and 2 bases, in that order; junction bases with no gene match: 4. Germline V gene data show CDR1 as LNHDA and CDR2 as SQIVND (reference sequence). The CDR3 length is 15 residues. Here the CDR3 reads CASSIEPGTAYEQYF. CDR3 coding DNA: TGTGCCAGTAGTATAGAACCCGGGACAGCCTACGAGCAGTACTTC.

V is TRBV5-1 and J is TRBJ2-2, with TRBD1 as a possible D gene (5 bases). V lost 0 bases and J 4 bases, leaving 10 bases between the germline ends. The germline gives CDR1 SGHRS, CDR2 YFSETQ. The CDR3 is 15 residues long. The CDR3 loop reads CASSLGGLGTGELFF. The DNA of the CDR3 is TGCGCCAGCAGCTTGGGGGGCTTAGGCACCGGGGAGCTGTTTTTT.

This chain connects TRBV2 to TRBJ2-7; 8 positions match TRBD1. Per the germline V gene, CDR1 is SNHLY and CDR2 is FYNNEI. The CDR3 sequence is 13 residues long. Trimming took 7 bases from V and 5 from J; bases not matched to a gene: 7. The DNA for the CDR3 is TGTGCCAGCAAGGACAGGGTACGAAACGAGCAGTACTTC. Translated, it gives CASKDRVRNEQYF. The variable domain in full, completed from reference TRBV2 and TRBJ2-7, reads EPEVTQTPSHQVTQMGQEVILRCVPISNHLYFYWYRQILGQKVEFLVSFYNNEISEKSEIFDDQFSVERPDGSNFTLKIRSTKLEDSAMYFCASKDRVRNEQYFGPGTRLTVT.

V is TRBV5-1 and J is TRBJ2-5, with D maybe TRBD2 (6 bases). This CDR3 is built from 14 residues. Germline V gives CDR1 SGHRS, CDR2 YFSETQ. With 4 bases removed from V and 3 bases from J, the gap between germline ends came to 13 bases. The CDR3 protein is CASSPVTGEETQYF. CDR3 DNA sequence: TGCGCCAGCAGCCCGGTGACGGGGGAAGAGACCCAGTACTTC.

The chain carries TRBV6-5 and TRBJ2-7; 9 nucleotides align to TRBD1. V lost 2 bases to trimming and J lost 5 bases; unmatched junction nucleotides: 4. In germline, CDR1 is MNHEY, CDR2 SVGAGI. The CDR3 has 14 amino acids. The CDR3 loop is CASSYGTGRDEQYF. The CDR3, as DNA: TGTGCCAGCAGTTACGGGACAGGGAGGGACGAGCAGTACTTC.

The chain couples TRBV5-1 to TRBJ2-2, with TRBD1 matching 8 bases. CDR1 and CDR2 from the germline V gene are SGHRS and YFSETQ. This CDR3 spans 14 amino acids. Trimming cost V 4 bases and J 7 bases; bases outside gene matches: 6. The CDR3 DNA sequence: TGCGCCAGCAGCGTCGACAGGGGCGACGGGGAGCTGTTTTTT. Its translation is CASSVDRGDGELFF.

The CDR3 spells CATSDRLDDEQFF. In nucleotides, the CDR3 is TGTGCCACCAGTGATAGGCTAGACGATGAGCAGTTCTTC. This chain links TRBV24-1 with TRBJ2-1; D is unresolved. Trimming shortened V by 3 bases and J by 8 bases, and 10 bases separated the two germline ends. CDR3 length: 13 residues. The germline V gene has CDR1 KGHDR and CDR2 SFDVKD.

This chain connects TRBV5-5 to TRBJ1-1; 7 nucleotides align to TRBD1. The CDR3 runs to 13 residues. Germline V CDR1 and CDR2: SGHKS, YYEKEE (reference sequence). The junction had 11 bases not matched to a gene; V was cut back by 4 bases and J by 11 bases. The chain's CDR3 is CASSRDSLQLAFF. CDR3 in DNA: TGTGCCAGCAGCCGGGACAGCTTACAATTGGCTTTCTTT.

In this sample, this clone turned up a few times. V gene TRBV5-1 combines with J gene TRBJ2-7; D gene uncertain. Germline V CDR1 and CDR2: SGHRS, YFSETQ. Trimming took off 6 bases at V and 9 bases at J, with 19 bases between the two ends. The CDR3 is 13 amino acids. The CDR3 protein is CASKVPSGVGQYF. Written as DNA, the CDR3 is TGCGCCAGCAAGGTTCCCTCCGGAGTCGGGCAGTACTTC.